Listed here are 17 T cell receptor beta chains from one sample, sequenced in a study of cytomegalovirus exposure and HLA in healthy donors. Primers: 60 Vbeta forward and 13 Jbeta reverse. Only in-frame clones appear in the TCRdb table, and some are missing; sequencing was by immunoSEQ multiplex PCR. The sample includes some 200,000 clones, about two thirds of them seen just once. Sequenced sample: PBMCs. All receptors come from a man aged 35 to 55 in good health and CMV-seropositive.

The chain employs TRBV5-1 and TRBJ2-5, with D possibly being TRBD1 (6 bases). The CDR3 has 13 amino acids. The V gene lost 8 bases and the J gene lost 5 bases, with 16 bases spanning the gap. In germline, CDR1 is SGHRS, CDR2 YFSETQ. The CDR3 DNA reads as TGCGCCAGTAAAGAGGGGGAAAGGGAGACCCAGTACTTC. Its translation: CASKEGERETQYF. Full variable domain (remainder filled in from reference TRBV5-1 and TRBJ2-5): KAGVTQTPRYLIKTRGQQVTLSCSPISGHRSVSWYQQTPGQGLQFLFEYFSETQRNKGNFPGRFSGRQFSNSRSEMNVSTLELGDSALYLCASKEGERETQYFGPGTRLLVL.

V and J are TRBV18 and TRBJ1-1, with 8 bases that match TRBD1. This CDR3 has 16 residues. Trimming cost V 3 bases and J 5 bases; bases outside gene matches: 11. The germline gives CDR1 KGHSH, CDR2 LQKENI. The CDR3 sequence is CASSPTGEGLGTEAFF. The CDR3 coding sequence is TGTGCCAGCTCACCGACAGGGGAAGGCTTAGGAACTGAAGCTTTCTTT.

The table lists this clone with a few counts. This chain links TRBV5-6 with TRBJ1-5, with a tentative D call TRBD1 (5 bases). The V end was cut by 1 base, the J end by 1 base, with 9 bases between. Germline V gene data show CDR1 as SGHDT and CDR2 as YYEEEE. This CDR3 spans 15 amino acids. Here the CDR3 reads CASSLRRVSNQPQHF. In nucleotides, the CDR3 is TGTGCCAGCAGCTTGCGCAGGGTGAGCAATCAGCCCCAGCATTTT.

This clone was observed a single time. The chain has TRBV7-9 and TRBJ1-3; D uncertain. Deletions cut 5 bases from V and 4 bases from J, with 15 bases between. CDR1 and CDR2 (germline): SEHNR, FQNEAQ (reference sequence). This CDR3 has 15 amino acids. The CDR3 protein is CASSPRGQLGNTIYF. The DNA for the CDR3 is TGTGCCAGCAGCCCCCGCGGGCAGCTGGGAAACACCATATATTTT. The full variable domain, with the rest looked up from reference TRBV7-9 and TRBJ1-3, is DTGVSQNPRHKITKRGQNVTFRCDPISEHNRLYWYRQTLGQGPEFLTYFQNEAQLEKSRLLSDRFSAERPKGSFSTLEIQRTEQGDSAMYLCASSPRGQLGNTIYFGEGSWLTVV.

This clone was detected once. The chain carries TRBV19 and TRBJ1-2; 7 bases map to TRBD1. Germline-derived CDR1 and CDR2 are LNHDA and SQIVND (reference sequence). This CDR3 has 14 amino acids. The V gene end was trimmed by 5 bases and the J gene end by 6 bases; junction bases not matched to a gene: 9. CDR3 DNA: TGTGCCAGTAGTTTCACAGGGGCCGCCGATGGCTACACCTTC. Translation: CASSFTGAADGYTF.

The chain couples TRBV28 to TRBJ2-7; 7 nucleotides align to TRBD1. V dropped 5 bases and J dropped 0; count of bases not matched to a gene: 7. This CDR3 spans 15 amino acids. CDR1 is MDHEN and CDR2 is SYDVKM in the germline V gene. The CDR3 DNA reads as TGTGCCAGCAGTACCCGACAGGGATACTCCTACGAGCAGTACTTC. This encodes CASSTRQGYSYEQYF.

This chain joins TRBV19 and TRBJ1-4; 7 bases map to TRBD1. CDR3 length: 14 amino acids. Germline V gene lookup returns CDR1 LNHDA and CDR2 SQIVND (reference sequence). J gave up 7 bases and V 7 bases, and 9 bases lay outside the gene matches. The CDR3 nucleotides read TGTGCCAGTATGAGGGGGCCCGTCGGTGAAAAACTGTTTTTT. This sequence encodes CASMRGPVGEKLFF.

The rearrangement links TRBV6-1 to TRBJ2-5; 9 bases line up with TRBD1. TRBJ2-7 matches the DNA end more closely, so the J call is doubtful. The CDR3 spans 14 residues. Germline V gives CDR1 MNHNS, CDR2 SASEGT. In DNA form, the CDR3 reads TGTGCCAGCAGTGGTCCGGGACAGGGCTACGAGCAGTACTTC. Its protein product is CASSGPGQGYEQYF.

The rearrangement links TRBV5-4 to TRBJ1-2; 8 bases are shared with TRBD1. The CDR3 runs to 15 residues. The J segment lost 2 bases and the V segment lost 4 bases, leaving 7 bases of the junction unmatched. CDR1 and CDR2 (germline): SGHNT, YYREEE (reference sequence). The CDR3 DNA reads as TGTGCCAGCAGCGCCTCCAGGACAGGGAACTATGGCTACACCTTC. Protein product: CASSASRTGNYGYTF.

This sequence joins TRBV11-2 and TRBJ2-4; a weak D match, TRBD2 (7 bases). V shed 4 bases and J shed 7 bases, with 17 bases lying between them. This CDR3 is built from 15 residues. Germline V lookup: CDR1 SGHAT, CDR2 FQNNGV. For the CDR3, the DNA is TGTGCCAGCAGCTCACGGGGGGCAGGGTGGAACATTCAGTACTTC. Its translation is CASSSRGAGWNIQYF.

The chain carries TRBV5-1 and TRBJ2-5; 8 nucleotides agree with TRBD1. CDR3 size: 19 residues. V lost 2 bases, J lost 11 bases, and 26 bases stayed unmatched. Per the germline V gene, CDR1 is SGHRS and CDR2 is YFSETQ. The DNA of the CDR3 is TGCGCCAGCAGCTTTGCTTCCCAGACCCGAGCAGGACAGGGTGTGAAGCAGTACTTC. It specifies CASSFASQTRAGQGVKQYF.

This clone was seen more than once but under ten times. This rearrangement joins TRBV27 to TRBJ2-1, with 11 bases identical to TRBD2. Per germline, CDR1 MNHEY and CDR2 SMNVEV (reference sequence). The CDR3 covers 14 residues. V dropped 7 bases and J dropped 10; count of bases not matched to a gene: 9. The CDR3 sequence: CASKVAGGPGEQFF. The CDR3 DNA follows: TGTGCCAGCAAGGTAGCGGGGGGGCCGGGAGAGCAGTTCTTC.

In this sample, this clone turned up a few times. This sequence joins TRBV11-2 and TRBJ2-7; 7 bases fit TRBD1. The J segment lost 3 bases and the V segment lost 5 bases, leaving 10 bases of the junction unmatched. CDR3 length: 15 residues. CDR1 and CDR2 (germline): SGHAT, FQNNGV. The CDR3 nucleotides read TGTGCCAGCAGCCCCGGGGACAGAACTTACTACGAGCAGTACTTC. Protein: CASSPGDRTYYEQYF.

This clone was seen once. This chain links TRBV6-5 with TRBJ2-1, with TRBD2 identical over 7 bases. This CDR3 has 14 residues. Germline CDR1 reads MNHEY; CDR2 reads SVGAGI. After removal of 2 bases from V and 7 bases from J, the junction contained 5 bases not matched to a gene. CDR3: CASSYAGVGNEQFF. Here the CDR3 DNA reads TGTGCCAGCAGTTACGCGGGGGTCGGGAATGAGCAGTTCTTC.

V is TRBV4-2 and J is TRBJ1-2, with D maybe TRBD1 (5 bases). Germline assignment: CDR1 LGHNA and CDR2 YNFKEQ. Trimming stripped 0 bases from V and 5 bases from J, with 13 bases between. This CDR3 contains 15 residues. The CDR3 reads CASSQEVEGWYGYTF. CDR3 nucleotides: TGTGCCAGCAGCCAAGAGGTGGAGGGGTGGTATGGCTACACCTTC.

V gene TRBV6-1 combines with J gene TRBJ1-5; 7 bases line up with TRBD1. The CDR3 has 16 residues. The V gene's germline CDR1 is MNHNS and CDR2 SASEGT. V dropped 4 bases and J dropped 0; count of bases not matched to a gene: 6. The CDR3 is CASSVSGGYSNQPQHF. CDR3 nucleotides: TGTGCCAGCAGTGTATCAGGGGGATATAGCAATCAGCCCCAGCATTTT.

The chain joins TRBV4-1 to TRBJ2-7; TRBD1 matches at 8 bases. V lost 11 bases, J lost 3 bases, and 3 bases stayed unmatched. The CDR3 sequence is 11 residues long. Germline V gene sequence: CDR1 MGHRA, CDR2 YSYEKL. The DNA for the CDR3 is TGCGCCTCCGGACAGGGCTACGAGCAGTACTTC. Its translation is CASGQGYEQYF.